One and the same sample provided the 10 T cell receptor beta chains below, sequenced in a study of identical twins. TCRdb passed the 5' RACE reads through MiXCR, listing each CDR3 protein once. The table shows around 960,000 distinct CDR3 sequences, with around 12% occurring only once. This same sample was also part of a study on yellow fever vaccine responses in identical twins.

Sequencing was done on a sample of PBMCs. These TCRs come from a woman under 30 in good health.

The CDR3 region is CASSEGGRATYEQYV. CDR3 nucleotides: TGTGCCAGCAGTGAGGGGGGAAGGGCGACCTACGAGCAGTACGTC. The chain joins TRBV2 to TRBJ2-7; possible D gene TRBD2, 6 bases. This CDR3 region has 15 residues. V dropped 3 bases and J dropped 2 bases, with 14 bases sitting between them. CDR1 is SNHLY, CDR2 FYNNEI, per germline.

The chain joins TRBV28 to TRBJ2-7; D gene unclear. The CDR3 extends over 15 amino acids. The germline V gene encodes CDR1 MDHEN and CDR2 SYDVKM. V was shortened by 2 bases and J by 2 bases, with 13 bases between the two germline ends. The chain's CDR3 is CASSLAPGPPYEQYF. Here the CDR3 DNA reads TGTGCCAGCAGTTTAGCACCCGGACCTCCCTACGAGCAGTACTTC.

This clonotype was recorded at least ten times. The rearrangement links TRBV4-2 to TRBJ2-2; D is undetermined. The CDR3 has 15 amino acids. V lost 0 bases and J 4 bases, leaving 9 bases between the germline ends. CDR1 is LGHNA and CDR2 is YNFKEQ in the germline V gene. Here the CDR3 DNA reads TGTGCCAGCAGCCAAGATACCCACCCCACCGGGGAGCTGTTTTTT. It is translated as CASSQDTHPTGELFF.

V usage is TRBV5-6 and J usage is TRBJ2-1, with D hard to call. The V end lost 1 base, the J end lost 0 bases, and 11 bases lay between the germline ends. The germline gives CDR1 SGHDT, CDR2 YYEEEE. The CDR3 runs to 16 residues. The CDR3: CASSLLRLGSYNEQFF. The CDR3 coding sequence is TGTGCCAGCAGCTTGCTACGGCTAGGCTCCTACAATGAGCAGTTCTTC.

This clonotype turned up a few times. The CDR3 DNA reads TGTGCCAGCAGCTTAGCGCCAGGAAATCCCTACGAGCAGTACTTC. Protein product: CASSLAPGNPYEQYF. J is TRBJ2-7 and V is TRBV7-2; no clear D gene. The CDR3 consists of 15 residues. V lost 0 bases and J lost 2, with 11 bases in between. CDR1 SGHTA and CDR2 FQGNSA come from the germline V gene.

V is TRBV12-3 or TRBV12-4 and J is TRBJ2-1; D uncertain. The CDR3 runs to 14 residues. V was clipped by 8 bases and J by 4 bases, with 15 bases between them. The CDR3 loop is CASSPTIRYNEQFF. The CDR3 DNA follows: TGTGCCAGCTCCCCTACGATAAGGTACAATGAGCAGTTCTTC.

This clonotype has more than one count but fewer than ten. The chain combines TRBV18 with TRBJ2-5, with D tentatively TRBD2 (6 bases). Germline V gene data show CDR1 as KGHSH and CDR2 as LQKENI. Trimming removed 5 bases from V and 6 bases from J, with 16 bases in between. The CDR3 spans 14 residues. CDR3 sequence (DNA): TGTGCCAGCTCATCAACGAGCGGGCCCCAGACCCAGTACTTC. Its translation is CASSSTSGPQTQYF.

Note on this clonotype: This could be a read error, since a much larger clone is one nucleotide away. J is TRBJ2-5 and V is TRBV7-9; D not resolved. This CDR3 comprises 12 residues. The germline V gene encodes CDR1 SEHNR and CDR2 FQNEAQ (reference sequence). V was trimmed by 5 bases and J by 0 bases, leaving 4 bases between them. The CDR3: CASSMYQETQYF. The CDR3 region has the DNA TGTGCCAGCAGCATGTACCAAGAGACCCAGTACTTC.

V and J are TRBV7-8 and TRBJ2-4; the D gene is possibly TRBD2 (5 bases). Trimming shortened V by 2 bases and J by 5 bases, and 13 bases separated the two germline ends. There are 15 residues in the CDR3. CDR1 and CDR2 (germline): SGHVS, FQNEAQ. The CDR3 spells CASSLSGVSQNIQYF. The CDR3, as DNA: TGTGCCAGCAGCTTAAGCGGAGTTTCACAAAACATTCAGTACTTC.

This clonotype was seen a few times. The chain couples TRBV10-3 to TRBJ1-1; possibly TRBD1 for D (5 bases). The germline V gene has CDR1 ENHRY and CDR2 SYGVKD. V lost 10 bases, J lost 6 bases, and 12 bases lay in between. There are 11 residues in the CDR3. CDR3 nucleotide sequence: TGTGCCACCAGGGAGTTCGCTGAAGCTTTCTTT. Its protein product is CATREFAEAFF.